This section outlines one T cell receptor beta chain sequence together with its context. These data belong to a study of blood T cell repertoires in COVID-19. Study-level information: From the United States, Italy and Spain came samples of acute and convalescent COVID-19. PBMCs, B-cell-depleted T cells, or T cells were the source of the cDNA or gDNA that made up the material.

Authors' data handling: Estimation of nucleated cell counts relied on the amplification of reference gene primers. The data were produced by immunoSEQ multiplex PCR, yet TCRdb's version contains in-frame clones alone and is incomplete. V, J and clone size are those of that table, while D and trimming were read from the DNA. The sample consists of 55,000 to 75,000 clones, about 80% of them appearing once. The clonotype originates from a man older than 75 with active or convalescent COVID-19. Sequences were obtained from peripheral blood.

For the CDR3, the DNA is TGTGCCAGCTCACCGCAGGTTAACACTGAAGCTTTCTTT. Protein product: CASSPQVNTEAFF. V and J are TRBV18 and TRBJ1-1; D call uncertain. The V and J ends lost 3 bases and 2 bases respectively, with 7 bases between them. CDR3 length: 13 residues. The V gene's germline CDR1 is KGHSH and CDR2 LQKENI.